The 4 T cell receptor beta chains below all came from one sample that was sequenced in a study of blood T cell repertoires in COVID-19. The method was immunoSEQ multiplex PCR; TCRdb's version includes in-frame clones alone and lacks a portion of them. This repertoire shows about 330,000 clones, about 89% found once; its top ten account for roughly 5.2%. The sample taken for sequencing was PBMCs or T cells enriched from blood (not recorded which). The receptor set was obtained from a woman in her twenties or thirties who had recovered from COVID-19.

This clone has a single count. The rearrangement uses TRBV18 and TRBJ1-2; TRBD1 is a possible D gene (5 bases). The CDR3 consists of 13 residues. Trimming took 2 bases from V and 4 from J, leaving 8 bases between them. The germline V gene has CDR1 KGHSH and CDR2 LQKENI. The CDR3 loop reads CASSPDDSYGYTF. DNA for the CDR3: TGTGCCAGCTCACCAGATGACAGCTATGGCTACACCTTC.

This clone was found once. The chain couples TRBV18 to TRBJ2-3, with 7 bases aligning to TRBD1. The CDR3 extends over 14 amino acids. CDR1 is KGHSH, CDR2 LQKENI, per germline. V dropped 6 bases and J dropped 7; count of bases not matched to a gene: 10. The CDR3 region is CASSLGTARNTQYF. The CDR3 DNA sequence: TGTGCCAGCTCTCTCGGGACAGCCCGTAATACGCAGTATTTT.

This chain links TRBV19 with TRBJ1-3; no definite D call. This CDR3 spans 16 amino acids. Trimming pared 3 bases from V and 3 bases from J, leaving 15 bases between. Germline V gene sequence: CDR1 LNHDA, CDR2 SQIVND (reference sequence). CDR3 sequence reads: CASSIASLTGGNTIYF. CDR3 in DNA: TGTGCCAGTAGTATTGCCTCCCTTACCGGTGGAAACACCATATATTTT.

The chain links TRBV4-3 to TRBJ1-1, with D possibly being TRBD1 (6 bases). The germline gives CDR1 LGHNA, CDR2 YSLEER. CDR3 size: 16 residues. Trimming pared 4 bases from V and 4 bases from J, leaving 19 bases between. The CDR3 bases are TGCGCCAGCAGCCTTCTCACCGGCACAGGGAGCACTGAAGCTTTCTTT. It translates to CASSLLTGTGSTEAFF.